This T cell receptor (beta chain) comes out of a study of vaccination effects on CD4 cells after COVID-19. Study-level background: Each participant received a vaccine that was either BNT162b2 or mRNA-1273, given as two doses. Study-level findings and limits: Cross-reactivity toward common cold coronaviruses was confined to only 1 of 255 vaccine-induced clones in healthy vaccinees. Few convalescent patients were studied, and early post-infection samples were lacking.

Concerning this clone: Its specificity is not known.

This table comes from immunoSEQ multiplex PCR, and its TCRdb copy is limited to in-frame clones, with some not included. Among just under 75,000 clones listed, approximately 75% were seen once. Viral peptide pool expansion of antigen-specific CD4+ T cells preceded sequencing in the ViraFEST assay. Following 10 days of culture, CD4+ T cells were isolated. Recipients of the vaccine had no prior SARS-CoV-2 infection and negative nucleocapsid antibodies. PBMC cultures contained about 2 million cells per well, about 11 IU/ml IL-2 and 10 ug/ml peptides. V lost 5 bases and J 1 base, leaving 19 bases between the germline ends. The germline V gene encodes CDR1 SGHAT and CDR2 FQNNGV. CDR3 length: 17 residues.

The genes are TRBV11-2 and TRBJ2-3; perhaps TRBD1 as D (8 bases). The sequenced sample was CD4+ T cells from PBMCs cultured with HCoV-NL63 spike peptides, obtained before COVID-19 vaccination. This clonotype was sampled from a human donor who received a COVID-19 vaccine. In DNA, the CDR3 is TGTGCCAGCAGCCGAGGTGGACAGGGAGGGGGCACAGATACGCAGTATTTT. This sequence encodes CASSRGGQGGGTDTQYF.